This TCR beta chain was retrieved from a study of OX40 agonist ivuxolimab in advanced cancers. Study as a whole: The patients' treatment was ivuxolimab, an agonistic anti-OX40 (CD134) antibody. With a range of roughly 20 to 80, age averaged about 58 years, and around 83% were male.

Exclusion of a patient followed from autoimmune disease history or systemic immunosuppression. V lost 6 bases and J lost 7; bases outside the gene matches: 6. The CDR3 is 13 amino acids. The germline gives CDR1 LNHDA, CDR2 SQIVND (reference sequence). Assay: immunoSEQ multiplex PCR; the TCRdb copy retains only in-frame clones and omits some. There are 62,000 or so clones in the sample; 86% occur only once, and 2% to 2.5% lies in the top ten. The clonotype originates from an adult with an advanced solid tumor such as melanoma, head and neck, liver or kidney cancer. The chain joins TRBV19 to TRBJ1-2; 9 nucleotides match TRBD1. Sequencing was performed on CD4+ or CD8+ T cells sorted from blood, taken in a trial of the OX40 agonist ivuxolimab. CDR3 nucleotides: TGTGCCAGTAGCTTGGACAGGGGCTTTGGCTACACCTTC. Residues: CASSLDRGFGYTF. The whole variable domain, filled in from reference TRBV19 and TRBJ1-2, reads DGGITQSPKYLFRKEGQNVTLSCEQNLNHDAMYWYRQDPGQGLRLIYYSQIVNDFQKGDIAEGYSVSREKKESFPLTVTSAQKNPTAFYLCASSLDRGFGYTFGSGTRLTVV.